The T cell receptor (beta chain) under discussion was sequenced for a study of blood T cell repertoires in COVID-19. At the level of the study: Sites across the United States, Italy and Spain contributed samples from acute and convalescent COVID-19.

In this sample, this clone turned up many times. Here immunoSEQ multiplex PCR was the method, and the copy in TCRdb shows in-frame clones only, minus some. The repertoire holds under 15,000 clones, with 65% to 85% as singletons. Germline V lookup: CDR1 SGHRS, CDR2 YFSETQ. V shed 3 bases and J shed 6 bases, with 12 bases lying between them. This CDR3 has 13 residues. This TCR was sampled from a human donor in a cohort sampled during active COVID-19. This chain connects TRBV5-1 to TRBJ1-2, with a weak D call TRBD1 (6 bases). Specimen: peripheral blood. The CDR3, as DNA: TGCGCCAGCAGCTCAACAGGGCCAGATGGCTACACCTTC. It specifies CASSSTGPDGYTF.